The text below deals with one T cell receptor beta chain. This record comes from a study of CD4+ T cells in melanoma. Libraries were prepared by immunoSEQ multiplex PCR; TCRdb keeps only in-frame clonotypes and omits some of them. The data show over 130,000 clones, with about 93% seen just once and about 1.5% held by the top ten. CDR3 length: 13 amino acids. V was trimmed by 6 bases and J by 0 bases, leaving 7 bases between them. CDR1 is SEHNR and CDR2 is FQNEAQ in the germline V gene (reference sequence). This rearrangement joins TRBV7-9 to TRBJ2-3; no clear D. This clonotype was obtained from a human donor with melanoma. CDR3 protein: CASRRTSTDTQYF. Here the CDR3 DNA reads TGTGCCAGCAGACGGACGAGCACAGATACGCAGTATTTT.